One sample yielded the 2 T cell receptor beta chains listed below, sequenced in a study of blood T cell repertoires in COVID-19. Assay: immunoSEQ multiplex PCR; the TCRdb copy retains only in-frame clones and omits some. The table records over 100,000 clones, roughly 83% of them present only once. The sequencing input was peripheral blood. Receptors were obtained from a woman aged 65 to 85 with acute or convalescent COVID-19.

The rearrangement links TRBV5-1 to TRBJ1-1; 7 nucleotides match TRBD1. Germline loops: CDR1 SGHRS, CDR2 YFSETQ. J gave up 7 bases and V 0 bases, and 3 bases lay outside the gene matches. The CDR3 is 13 amino acids. CDR3 bases: TGCGCCAGCAGCTTGGGGGGACAGTATGAAGCTTTCTTT. The encoded protein is CASSLGGQYEAFF. The full variable domain, completed using reference TRBV5-1 and TRBJ1-1, is KAGVTQTPRYLIKTRGQQVTLSCSPISGHRSVSWYQQTPGQGLQFLFEYFSETQRNKGNFPGRFSGRQFSNSRSEMNVSTLELGDSALYLCASSLGGQYEAFFGQGTRLTVV.

The chain is built from TRBV11-3 and TRBJ2-7; 9 bases map to TRBD1. The CDR3 extends over 14 amino acids. V was pared by 5 bases and J by 6 bases, with 8 bases of the junction left unmatched. CDR1 is SGHNT and CDR2 is YENEEA in the germline V gene. The CDR3 DNA is TGTGCCAGCAGCGTGGGACAGGGTTACGGCGAGCAGTACTTC. It encodes CASSVGQGYGEQYF.